The rows below give T cell receptor beta chains drawn from one sample of a study of T-cell memory formation after mild COVID-19. TCRdb independently ran MiXCR on the 5' RACE reads; one entry per CDR3 protein. This table holds 280,000 or so distinct CDR3 sequences, around 8% found once. The material sequenced was PBMCs or a T cell subset sorted from them (not recorded which). The receptor source for this set is a man aged 18 to 29 who had mild COVID-19 (a few samples of this study predate the infection). Cell type and time point are not known. Each CDR3 is given with its conserved first and last residue. Each record gives: CDR3 length, J gene, V gene, D gene, clone size, CDR3 DNA, CDR3 protein. The D gene is left open where the match is weak. Size values are once, few and many counts, or a class for expanded clones, and some rows have none.

>14|TRBJ1-3|TRBV7-2|NA|NA
TGTGCCAGCAGCTTAGTGGGGAGAGGAAACACCATATATTTT
CASSLVGRGNTIYF
>15|TRBJ2-3|TRBV20-1|NA|NA
TGCAGTGCTAGAGATCCGGGGACTAGCACAGATACGCAGTATTTT
CSARDPGTSTDTQYF
>13|TRBJ1-1|TRBV20-1|NA|NA
TGCAGTGCTAGAGATCGAAGGAACACTGAAGCTTTCTTT
CSARDRRNTEAFF
>16|TRBJ2-3|TRBV12-3/TRBV12-4|NA|few
TGTGCCAGCAGTTTAGGGTGGGGGGGCGGCACAGATACGCAGTATTTT
CASSLGWGGGTDTQYF
>13|TRBJ2-3|TRBV10-3|TRBD1|few
TGTGCCATCGGGGACAGCGGCACAGATACGCAGTATTTT
CAIGDSGTDTQYF
>16|TRBJ1-1|TRBV9|NA|NA
TGTGCCAGCAGCCCGGAACCAGGGGTTGTGAACACTGAAGCTTTCTTT
CASSPEPGVVNTEAFF
>13|TRBJ1-6|TRBV7-9|NA|few
TGTGCCAGCGAGGTACTAAATAATTCACCCCTCCACTTT
CASEVLNNSPLHF
>16|TRBJ1-1|TRBV4-1|TRBD1|few
TGCGCCAGCAGCCGTTCACTTAAGGGGGCTGGGACTGAAGCTTTCTTT
CASSRSLKGAGTEAFF
>16|TRBJ2-1|TRBV7-2|NA|NA
TGTGCCAGCAGCTTAGAAGGCCTTACGCACTACAATGAGCAGTTCTTC
CASSLEGLTHYNEQFF
>13|TRBJ2-1|TRBV20-1|NA|NA
TGCAGTGCTAATACCGGGACCCTCAATGAGCAGTTCTTC
CSANTGTLNEQFF
>15|TRBJ1-6|TRBV7-2|NA|many
TGTGCCAGCAGCTTAGGTCCAGGTTATAATTCACCCCTCCACTTT
CASSLGPGYNSPLHF
>15|TRBJ2-1|TRBV12-3/TRBV12-4|TRBD2|NA
TGTGCCAGCAGCCTACTAGCGGGGGCCGCCAGTGAGCAGTTCTTC
CASSLLAGAASEQFF